The 10 T cell receptor beta chains below come from one sample, sequenced in a study of T cell responses to AZD1222 COVID-19 vaccine. Profiled with immunoSEQ multiplex PCR; TCRdb holds only in-frame clones, not every one. The data hold 110,000 to 150,000 clones, with around nine tenths observed a single time. The sequencing here drew on peripheral blood, taken on day 0 of AZD1222 vaccination. The receptors derive from an adult in good health.

The rearrangement links TRBV9 to TRBJ2-7, with TRBD2 matching over 7 bases. The CDR3 contains 15 residues. With 4 bases clipped from V and 0 bases from J, the junction kept 7 bases outside the gene matches. Germline lookup yields CDR1 SGDLS and CDR2 YYNGEE. The CDR3 nucleotides read TGTGCCAGCAGCCCAATCAGCGGGATCTCCTACGAGCAGTACTTC. This translates into CASSPISGISYEQYF.

This chain joins TRBV5-6 and TRBJ1-5; D perhaps matches TRBD1 (5 bases). This CDR3 region has 14 residues. Germline lookup yields CDR1 SGHDT and CDR2 YYEEEE. V dropped 1 base and J dropped 7 bases, with 12 bases sitting between them. CDR3 sequence: CASSLLAGAQPQHF. DNA for the CDR3: TGTGCCAGCAGCTTGTTGGCTGGGGCCCAGCCCCAGCATTTT. The entire variable domain, with the rest obtained from reference TRBV5-6 and TRBJ1-5, is as follows: DAGVTQSPTHLIKTRGQQVTLRCSPKSGHDTVSWYQQALGQGPQFIFQYYEEEERQRGNFPDRFSGHQFPNYSSELNVNALLLGDSALYLCASSLLAGAQPQHFGDGTRLSIL.

About this clone: Other DNA variants within this sample encode the same CDR3. The chain is built from TRBV28 and TRBJ1-2, with D unclear. Germline assignment: CDR1 MDHEN and CDR2 SYDVKM. V lost 4 bases and J 8 bases, leaving 8 bases between the germline ends. This CDR3 region has 11 residues. CDR3 sequence (DNA): TGTGCCAGCAGTTCGGTTAGGGGCTACACCTTC. This gives the protein CASSSVRGYTF.

A few counts support this clone. The chain employs TRBV6-5 and TRBJ1-1; perhaps TRBD1 as D (6 bases). The CDR3 loop spans 15 amino acids. With 6 bases removed from V and 3 bases from J, the gap between germline ends came to 17 bases. Germline CDR1 and CDR2: MNHEY and SVGAGI. In nucleotides, the CDR3 is TGTGCCAGCAGGGGAGGGGGACATAGGGACACTGAAGCTTTCTTT. Translating gives CASRGGGHRDTEAFF.

This chain links TRBV6-5 with TRBJ1-5; tentatively, D is TRBD1 (6 bases). Germline loops: CDR1 MNHEY, CDR2 SVGAGI. There are 14 residues in the CDR3. V was clipped by 7 bases and J by 3 bases, with 13 bases between them. In DNA form, the CDR3 reads TGTGCCAGCAACCCGGACAGACTCAATCAGCCCCAGCATTTT. Its protein is CASNPDRLNQPQHF.

This clone was observed once. The gene calls are TRBV4-3 and TRBJ1-1; 9 bases map to TRBD1. The junction had 8 bases not matched to a gene; V was cut back by 3 bases and J by 9 bases. Germline V gene lookup returns CDR1 LGHNA and CDR2 YSLEER. This CDR3 is 14 amino acids long. The CDR3 DNA sequence: TGCGCCAGCAGCCATAGGACAGGGGACCTCAAAGCTTTCTTT. This sequence encodes CASSHRTGDLKAFF.

The rearrangement uses TRBV29-1 and TRBJ1-1; D is perhaps TRBD1 (5 bases). Germline V gene sequence: CDR1 SQVTM, CDR2 ANQGSEA. The CDR3 spans 13 residues. Trimming took 7 bases from V and 1 from J, leaving 13 bases between them. The CDR3 loop is CSAKQVPNTEAFF. In nucleotides, the CDR3 is TGCAGCGCAAAACAGGTTCCGAACACTGAAGCTTTCTTT.

The chain couples TRBV5-5 to TRBJ2-2; maybe TRBD1 (5 bases). This CDR3 is 13 amino acids long. Germline CDR1 is SGHKS and CDR2 is YYEKEE (reference sequence). The V end lost 2 bases, the J end lost 3 bases, and 5 bases lay between the germline ends. The CDR3 reads CASSLQDTGELFF. The CDR3, as DNA: TGTGCCAGCAGCTTACAGGACACCGGGGAGCTGTTTTTT.

This sequence joins TRBV29-1 and TRBJ1-2; D gene ambiguous. Germline lookup yields CDR1 SQVTM and CDR2 ANQGSEA. Trimming stripped 2 bases from V and 4 bases from J, with 5 bases between. The CDR3 totals 11 residues. CDR3 coding DNA: TGCAGCGTTGAATTGACCTATGGCTACACCTTC. As protein: CSVELTYGYTF.

This chain links TRBV21-1 with TRBJ1-5; the table's D call of TRBD1 was not tested on the DNA. TRBV21-1 is assigned pseudogene status. This CDR3 is 14 amino acids long. The CDR3 loop reads CASIRTGLNQPQHF. The CDR3 DNA sequence: TGTGCCAGCATCCGGACAGGCCTCAATCAGCCCCAGCATTTT.